The rows below give T cell receptor beta chains drawn from one sample of a study of shared clonotypes between healthy human individuals. Profiling relied on immunoSEQ multiplex PCR, and the TCRdb table lists in-frame clones only, not all of them. The table lists about 2.2 million clones, about 92% of them singletons. The sequencing sample was made of naive CD8+ T cells from PBMCs. Receptors originate from a young man in good health. Some clones in this sample may be carry-over from other donors' samples. Both conserved end residues are part of each CDR3. Fields, in order: D gene, V gene, clone size, J gene, CDR3 protein, CDR3 DNA. The D gene is left open where the match is weak. For some rows the clone size is stated as once, few or many, or as a class when expanded; others skip it.

NA,TRBV11-2,NA,TRBJ2-1,CASSLRYLDDNEQFF,TGTGCCAGCAGCTTAAGGTATTTAGACGACAATGAGCAGTTCTTC
NA,TRBV5-6,NA,TRBJ1-1,CASSSRPGDTEAFF,TGTGCCAGCAGCTCGCGTCCTGGGGACACTGAAGCTTTCTTT
TRBD1,TRBV27,NA,TRBJ1-4,CASSPGQVGKLFF,TGTGCCAGCAGTCCAGGACAGGTCGGAAAACTGTTTTTT
NA,TRBV11-2,NA,TRBJ1-6,CASSLDNSPLHF,TGTGCCAGCAGCTTAGATAATTCACCCCTCCACTTT
NA,TRBV4-1,once,TRBJ2-5,CASSQERSLGAETQYF,TGCGCCAGCAGCCAAGAGAGGTCCCTTGGGGCTGAGACCCAGTACTTC
NA,TRBV30,NA,TRBJ2-7,CAWSGPPGDSYEQYF,TGTGCCTGGAGTGGACCACCGGGAGACTCCTACGAGCAGTACTTC
TRBD1,TRBV7-7,NA,TRBJ2-7,CASSLSLGQGYEQYF,TGTGCCAGCAGTCTAAGCTTGGGACAGGGCTACGAGCAGTACTTC
NA,TRBV9,NA,TRBJ2-1,CASGPGRSLGEQFF,TGTGCCTCAGGCCCGGGCCGTAGTCTCGGCGAGCAGTTCTTC
NA,TRBV7-9,NA,TRBJ2-7,CASSLQGMSNTYEQYF,TGTGCCAGCAGCTTGCAGGGGATGAGTAATACCTACGAGCAGTACTTC
TRBD2,TRBV5-6,NA,TRBJ2-1,CASTWGGARDNEQFF,TGTGCCAGCACTTGGGGAGGGGCGAGGGACAATGAGCAGTTCTTC
NA,TRBV28,few,TRBJ1-2,CASSSGKWDGYTF,TGTGCCAGCAGTTCGGGGAAATGGGATGGCTACACCTTC
TRBD1,TRBV7-9,NA,TRBJ1-1,CASSLPGQVSGAFF,TGTGCCAGCAGCCTTCCGGGACAGGTTTCAGGGGCTTTCTTT
NA,TRBV2,NA,TRBJ1-5,CASSESGTAINQPQHF,TGTGCCAGCAGTGAAAGCGGGACGGCCATCAATCAGCCCCAGCATTTT
TRBD2,TRBV7-8,NA,TRBJ2-2,CASSLTSGSSTGELFF,TGTGCCAGCAGCCTAACTAGCGGGAGTTCCACCGGGGAGCTGTTTTTT
NA,TRBV10-3,NA,TRBJ2-7,CAASPGRNYEQYF,TGTGCCGCGAGTCCGGGACGGAACTACGAGCAGTACTTC
NA,TRBV4-1,NA,TRBJ1-2,CASSQVSSTGGYTF,TGCGCCAGCAGCCAAGTGAGTAGCACGGGTGGCTACACCTTC
NA,TRBV14,NA,TRBJ2-5,CASSQASIAQETQYF,TGTGCCAGCAGCCAAGCTAGCATAGCGCAAGAGACCCAGTACTTC
TRBD2,TRBV28,NA,TRBJ2-1,CASSTSSGASYNEQFF,TGTGCCAGCAGTACCTCTAGCGGGGCGTCCTACAATGAGCAGTTCTTC
NA,TRBV28,NA,TRBJ2-4,CASSLGGKNIQYF,TGTGCCAGCAGTTTAGGAGGAAAAAACATTCAGTACTTC
TRBD1,TRBV6-5,NA,TRBJ2-5,CASSNRGHRETQYF,TGTGCCAGCAGTAACAGGGGGCACAGGGAGACCCAGTACTTC
TRBD2,TRBV27,NA,TRBJ2-5,CASGLAPHQETQYF,TGTGCCAGCGGACTAGCGCCCCACCAAGAGACCCAGTACTTC
NA,TRBV27,once,TRBJ2-3,CASRNMGGTDTQYF,TGTGCCAGCAGGAACATGGGGGGCACAGATACGCAGTATTTT
NA,TRBV9,NA,TRBJ2-7,CASSVALGTAYEQYF,TGTGCCAGCAGCGTAGCGTTAGGCACAGCCTACGAGCAGTACTTC
NA,TRBV10-3,NA,TRBJ2-6,CAISEYRSGANVLTF,TGTGCCATCAGTGAGTACCGCTCTGGGGCCAACGTCCTGACTTTC
NA,TRBV27,NA,TRBJ2-1,CASSPDFHEQFF,TGTGCCAGCAGTCCCGATTTCCATGAGCAGTTCTTC
TRBD2,TRBV11-2,NA,TRBJ2-1,CASSLGGLAGKWSYNEQFF,TGTGCCAGCAGCTTAGGTGGTCTAGCGGGAAAGTGGTCCTACAATGAGCAGTTCTTC
NA,TRBV2,NA,TRBJ1-2,CASSEGGAYGYTF,TGTGCCAGCAGTGAAGGGGGGGCCTATGGCTACACCTTC
TRBD1,TRBV6-6,NA,TRBJ1-1,CASSYGAGGMGEAFF,TGTGCCAGCAGTTACGGTGCAGGGGGTATGGGTGAAGCTTTCTTT
NA,TRBV27,once,TRBJ2-3,CASSLRGNTQYF,TGTGCCAGCAGTTTAAGGGGGAATACGCAGTATTTT
TRBD2,TRBV11-3,NA,TRBJ2-7,CASSSWASGREQYF,TGTGCCAGCAGCTCTTGGGCTAGCGGGAGAGAGCAGTACTTC
NA,TRBV9,NA,TRBJ2-1,CASSVALKGALNEQFF,TGTGCCAGCAGCGTAGCCCTCAAAGGGGCGCTTAATGAGCAGTTCTTC
NA,TRBV28,once,TRBJ2-7,CASRLNSPSSYEQYF,TGTGCCAGCAGATTAAATAGCCCTAGCTCCTACGAGCAGTACTTC